Each of the 12 T cell receptor beta chains below was sequenced from the same sample in a study of T cells in Graves' hyperthyroidism and ophthalmopathy. Amplified regions were TCR beta CDR3 sequences from RNA transcripts. HTBI primers were employed in a first-round RT-PCR of the TCR CDR3. MiXCR, applied by TCRdb to the multiplex PCR reads, yields one record per CDR3 protein. The data show 150,000 or so distinct CDR3 sequences, with approximately 9% seen just once and over 20% held by the top ten. The sequenced sample consisted of blood. The receptors here all came from a woman aged 18-29 years with Graves' hyperthyroidism that later progressed to Graves' ophthalmopathy.

This sequence joins TRBV4-1 and TRBJ2-1, with D possibly being TRBD2 (8 bases). Per germline, CDR1 MGHRA and CDR2 YSYEKL. The CDR3 is 16 amino acids. The V end was cut by 5 bases, the J end by 4 bases, with 18 bases between. CDR3 sequence: CASSSGGGRTYNEQFF. The CDR3 DNA reads as TGCGCCAGCAGCTCGGGAGGGGGCAGAACGTACAATGAGCAGTTCTTC.

This clonotype was seen at least ten times. The chain employs TRBV6-1 and TRBJ2-5; 9 bases agree with TRBD1. V shed 6 bases, J shed 5 bases, and the junction held 7 bases outside the gene matches. There are 14 residues in the CDR3. The germline gives CDR1 MNHNS, CDR2 SASEGT. CDR3 nucleotide sequence: TGTGCCAGCAGATACTATGGACAGGGGGAGACCCAGTACTTC. Its translation: CASRYYGQGETQYF.

There are many counts of this clonotype. The V gene is TRBV7-9, the J gene TRBJ2-7; no firm D call. V was cut by 6 bases and J by 3 bases, with 18 bases left in between. The CDR3 is made up of 15 amino acids. Germline-derived CDR1 and CDR2 are SEHNR and FQNEAQ (reference sequence). DNA of the CDR3: TGTGCCAGCAGACCCACTCCGAGTACGGACTACGAGCAGTACTTC. Encoded protein: CASRPTPSTDYEQYF.

The table lists this clonotype with many counts. The genes are TRBV7-2 and TRBJ1-1; 8 bases map to TRBD1. Germline V gene sequence: CDR1 SGHTA, CDR2 FQGNSA. Unmatched junction bases numbered 11, after V lost 7 bases and J lost 4 bases. The CDR3 is 15 amino acids. As DNA, the CDR3 is TGTGCCAGCACCTTGACAGGGGTAACAGGCACTGAAGCTTTCTTT. Amino acids: CASTLTGVTGTEAFF.

This clonotype was counted many times. CDR3 protein: CASSRPNNEQFF. CDR3 nucleotide sequence: TGTGCCAGCTCACGTCCTAACAATGAGCAGTTCTTC. This rearrangement joins TRBV18 to TRBJ2-1; D remains ambiguous. Trimming took 4 bases from V and 5 from J, leaving 6 bases between them. The CDR3 has 12 residues. Germline lookup yields CDR1 KGHSH and CDR2 LQKENI.

The V and J genes are TRBV11-2 and TRBJ1-3; a possible D gene is TRBD1 (6 bases). Germline V CDR1 and CDR2: SGHAT, FQNNGV. The CDR3 extends over 15 amino acids. Trimming left V 4 bases short and J 2 bases short, with 12 bases between. Here the CDR3 reads CASSWNQGTGNTIYF. DNA of the CDR3: TGTGCCAGCAGCTGGAATCAGGGGACTGGAAACACCATATATTTT.

In its sample, this clonotype was seen many times. The gene calls are TRBV7-2 and TRBJ2-5; the D gene is possibly TRBD1 (6 bases). Germline V gene lookup returns CDR1 SGHTA and CDR2 FQGNSA. The CDR3 length is 17 residues. V was shortened by 5 bases and J by 6 bases, with 25 bases between the two germline ends. This CDR3 is CASSPYDVGAVAKTQYF. CDR3 sequence (DNA): TGTGCCAGCAGCCCGTACGACGTGGGGGCGGTAGCAAAGACCCAGTACTTC.

The sample holds a few counts of this clonotype. Given a much more abundant clone one base away, this may be a read error. This is likely a read error, given that the CDR3 carries no conserved phenylalanine or tryptophan at its end. The J gene is TRBJ1-5, the V gene TRBV30; 8 positions match TRBD1. This CDR3 region has 15 residues. The germline gives CDR1 GTSNPN, CDR2 SVGIG (reference sequence). The V segment lost 0 bases and the J segment 7 bases; nucleotides outside the gene matches: 8. CDR3 coding DNA: TGTGCCTGGAGTGTAGAGGACAGGGCAGGGCAGCCCCAGCATCTT. It translates to CAWSVEDRAGQPQHL.

This clonotype was counted many times. The CDR3 nucleotides read TGCAGTGCTACGGAGGGCTCTAATGAAAAACTGTTTTTT. Amino acid sequence: CSATEGSNEKLFF. This chain uses TRBV20-1 with TRBJ1-4; no firm D call. Trimming left V 4 bases short and J 3 bases short, with 9 bases between. The CDR3 covers 13 residues. Per germline, CDR1 DFQATT and CDR2 SNEGSKA (reference sequence).

The V gene is TRBV28, the J gene TRBJ1-5; D ambiguous. CDR1 and CDR2 from the germline V gene are MDHEN and SYDVKM. V lost 6 bases, J lost 7 bases, and 10 bases lay in between. This CDR3 has 12 residues. CDR3 in amino acids: CASSQDRQPQHF. The CDR3 DNA reads TGTGCCAGCAGCCAGGACCGGCAGCCCCAGCATTTT.

J is TRBJ2-7 and V is TRBV27, with D perhaps TRBD1 (5 bases). There are 16 residues in the CDR3. The V gene lost 6 bases and the J gene lost 0 bases, with 18 bases spanning the gap. Germline CDR1 is MNHEY and CDR2 is SMNVEV (reference sequence). As DNA, the CDR3 is TGTGCCAGCAGACTAACAGTTAGCAGGGTCTCCTACGAGCAGTACTTC. It encodes CASRLTVSRVSYEQYF.

This clonotype was seen repeatedly, ten times or more. The rearrangement joins TRBV5-4 to TRBJ1-1; D may be TRBD1 (5 bases). Germline CDR1 SGHNT, CDR2 YYREEE (reference sequence). CDR3 size: 13 residues. Trimming took 0 bases from V and 5 from J, leaving 8 bases between them. The CDR3 DNA follows: TGTGCCAGCAGCTTGGGGGGGAAGACTGAAGCTTTCTTT. This gives the protein CASSLGGKTEAFF.